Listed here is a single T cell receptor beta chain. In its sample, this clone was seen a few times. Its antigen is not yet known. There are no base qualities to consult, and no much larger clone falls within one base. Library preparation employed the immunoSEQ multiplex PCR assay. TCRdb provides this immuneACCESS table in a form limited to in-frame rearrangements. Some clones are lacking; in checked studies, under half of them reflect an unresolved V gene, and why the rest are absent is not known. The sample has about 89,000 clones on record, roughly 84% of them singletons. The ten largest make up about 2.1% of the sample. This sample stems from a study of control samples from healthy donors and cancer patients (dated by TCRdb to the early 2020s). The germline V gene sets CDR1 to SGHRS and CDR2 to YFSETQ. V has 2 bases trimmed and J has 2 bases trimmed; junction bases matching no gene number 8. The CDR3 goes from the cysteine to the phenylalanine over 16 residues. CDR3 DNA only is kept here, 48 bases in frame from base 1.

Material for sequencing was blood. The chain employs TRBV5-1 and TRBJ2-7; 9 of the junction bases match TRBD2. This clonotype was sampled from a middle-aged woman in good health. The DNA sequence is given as TGCGCCAGCAGCTTAGGGCGGGGGGGCCGAACCTACGAGCAGTACTTC. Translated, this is CASSLGRGGRTYEQYF.